This T cell receptor (beta chain) was captured by sequencing in a study of control samples from healthy donors and cancer patients. TCRdb's copy holds only in-frame clones and misses some; the assay was immunoSEQ multiplex PCR. Among roughly 100,000 clones listed, about 88% were seen once. CDR3 length: 15 residues. Germline V gene data show CDR1 as SGHNT and CDR2 as YENEEA. The J segment lost 3 bases and the V segment lost 5 bases, leaving 8 bases of the junction unmatched. The clonotype originates from a woman aged 50 to 60 in good health. Sequencing was done on a sample of blood. V gene TRBV11-3 combines with J gene TRBJ2-5, with 8 bases fitting TRBD1. The CDR3 loop reads CASSIRGRGKETQYF. DNA of the CDR3: TGTGCCAGCAGCATCAGGGGGCGCGGGAAAGAGACCCAGTACTTC.